Listed here is a single T cell receptor beta chain. Trimming at V came to 0 bases and at J to 10 bases, leaving 11 bases not matched to a gene. Germline CDR1 and CDR2: LGHNA and YSLEER. The CDR3 spans 16 residues. The data stem from a study of T cell changes during pregnancy in multiple sclerosis. Method: immunoSEQ multiplex PCR; TCRdb's copy keeps in-frame clones and lacks some. The table includes about 75,000 clones, 94% detected once. The sample here was CD4+ T cells from peripheral blood mononuclear cells, taken after pregnancy. The sequence came from a female donor with multiple sclerosis, enrolled in a pregnancy study. This chain connects TRBV4-3 to TRBJ2-1, with TRBD2 identical over 8 bases. This CDR3 reads CASSQDWLAGVGEQFF. The CDR3 DNA sequence: TGCGCCAGCAGCCAAGATTGGCTAGCGGGCGTGGGGGAGCAGTTCTTC.